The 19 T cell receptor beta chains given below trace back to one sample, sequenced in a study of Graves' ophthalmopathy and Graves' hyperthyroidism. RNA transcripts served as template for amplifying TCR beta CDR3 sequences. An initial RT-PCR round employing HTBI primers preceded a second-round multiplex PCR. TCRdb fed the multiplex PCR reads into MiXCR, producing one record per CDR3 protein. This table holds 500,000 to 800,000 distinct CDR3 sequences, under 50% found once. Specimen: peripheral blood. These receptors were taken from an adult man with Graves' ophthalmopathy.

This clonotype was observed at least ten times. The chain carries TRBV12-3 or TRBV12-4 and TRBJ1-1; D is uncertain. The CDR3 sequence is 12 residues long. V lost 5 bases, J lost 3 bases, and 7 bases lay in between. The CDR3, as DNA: TGTGCCAGCAGTATGAGCGACACTGAAGCTTTCTTT. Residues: CASSMSDTEAFF.

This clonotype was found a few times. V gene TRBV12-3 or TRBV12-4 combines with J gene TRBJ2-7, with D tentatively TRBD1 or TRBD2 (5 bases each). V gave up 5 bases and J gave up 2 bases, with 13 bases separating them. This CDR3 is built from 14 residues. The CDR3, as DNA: TGTGCCAGCAGTGGGCGAGAGGGACCCTACGAGCAGTACTTC. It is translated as CASSGREGPYEQYF.

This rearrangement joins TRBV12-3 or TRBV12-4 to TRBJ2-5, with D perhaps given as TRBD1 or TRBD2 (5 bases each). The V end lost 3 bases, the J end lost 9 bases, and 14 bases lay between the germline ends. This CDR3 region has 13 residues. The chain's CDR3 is CASSFRDPKPQYF. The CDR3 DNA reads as TGTGCCAGCAGTTTCCGGGACCCCAAGCCCCAGTACTTC.

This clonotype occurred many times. CDR3 nucleotide sequence: TGTGCCAGCAGTCCAGCTGGGCGGGCCAGTTACGAGCAGTACTTC. This sequence encodes CASSPAGRASYEQYF. The rearrangement uses TRBV2 and TRBJ2-7; tentative D call: TRBD2 (5 bases). The V gene lost 5 bases and the J gene lost 4 bases, with 18 bases spanning the gap. The CDR3 totals 15 residues. The germline gives CDR1 SNHLY, CDR2 FYNNEI.

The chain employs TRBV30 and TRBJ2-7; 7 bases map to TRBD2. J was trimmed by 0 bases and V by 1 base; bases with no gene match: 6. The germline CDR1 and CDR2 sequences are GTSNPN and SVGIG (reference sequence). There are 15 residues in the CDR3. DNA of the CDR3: TGTGCCTGGAGTGGAGAGGGAGGGAGCTCCTACGAGCAGTACTTC. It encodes CAWSGEGGSSYEQYF.

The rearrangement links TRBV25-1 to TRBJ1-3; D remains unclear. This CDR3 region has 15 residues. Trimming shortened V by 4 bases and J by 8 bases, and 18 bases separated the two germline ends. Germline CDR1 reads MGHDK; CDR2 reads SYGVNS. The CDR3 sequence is CASSASGPQADTIYF. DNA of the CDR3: TGTGCCAGCAGTGCTAGTGGCCCTCAAGCGGACACCATATATTTT.

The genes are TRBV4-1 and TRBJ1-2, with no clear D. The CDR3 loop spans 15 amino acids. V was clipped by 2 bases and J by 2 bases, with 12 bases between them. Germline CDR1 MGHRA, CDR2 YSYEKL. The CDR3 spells CASSQRAGVNYGYTF. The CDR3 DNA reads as TGCGCCAGCAGCCAACGGGCAGGAGTAAACTATGGCTACACCTTC.

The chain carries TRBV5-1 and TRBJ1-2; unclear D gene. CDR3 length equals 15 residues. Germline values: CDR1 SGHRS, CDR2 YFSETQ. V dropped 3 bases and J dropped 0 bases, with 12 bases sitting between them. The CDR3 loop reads CASSSPGLTNYGYTF. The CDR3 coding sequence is TGCGCCAGCAGCTCACCCGGCCTAACTAACTATGGCTACACCTTC.

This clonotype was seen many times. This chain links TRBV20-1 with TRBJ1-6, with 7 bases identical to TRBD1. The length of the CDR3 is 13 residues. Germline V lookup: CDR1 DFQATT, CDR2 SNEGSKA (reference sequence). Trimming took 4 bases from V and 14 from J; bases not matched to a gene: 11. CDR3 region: CSATYRGRGSLHF. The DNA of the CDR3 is TGCAGTGCTACCTACAGGGGAAGAGGTTCCCTCCACTTT.

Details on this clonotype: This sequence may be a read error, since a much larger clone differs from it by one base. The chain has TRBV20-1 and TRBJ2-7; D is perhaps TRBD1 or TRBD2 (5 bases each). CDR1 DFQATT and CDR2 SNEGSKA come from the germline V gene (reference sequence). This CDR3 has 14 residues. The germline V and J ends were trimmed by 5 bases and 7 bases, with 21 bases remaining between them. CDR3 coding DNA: TGCAGTGCTGCATTCCCGGGACCGGCATATGAGCAGTACTTC. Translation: CSAAFPGPAYEQYF.

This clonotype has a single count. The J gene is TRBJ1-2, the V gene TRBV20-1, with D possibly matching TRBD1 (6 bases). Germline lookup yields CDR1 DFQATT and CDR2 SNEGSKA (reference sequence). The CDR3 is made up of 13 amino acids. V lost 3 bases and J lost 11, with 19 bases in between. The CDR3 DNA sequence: TGCAGTGCTAGCCTCCGGGGCAGGGGAGGGTACACCTTC. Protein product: CSASLRGRGGYTF.

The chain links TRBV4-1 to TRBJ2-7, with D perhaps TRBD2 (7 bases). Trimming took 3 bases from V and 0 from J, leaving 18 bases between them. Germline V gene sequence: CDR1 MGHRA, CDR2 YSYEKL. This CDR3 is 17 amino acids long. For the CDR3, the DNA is TGCGCCAGCAGCCACCTTGGGGGGGCCGGAACCTCCTACGAGCAGTACTTC. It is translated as CASSHLGGAGTSYEQYF.

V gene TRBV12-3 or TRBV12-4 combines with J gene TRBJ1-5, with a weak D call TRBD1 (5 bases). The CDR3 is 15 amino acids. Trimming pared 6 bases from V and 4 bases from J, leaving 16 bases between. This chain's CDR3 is CASSAASGANQPQHF. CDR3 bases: TGTGCCAGCAGCGCGGCGAGTGGGGCTAATCAGCCCCAGCATTTT.

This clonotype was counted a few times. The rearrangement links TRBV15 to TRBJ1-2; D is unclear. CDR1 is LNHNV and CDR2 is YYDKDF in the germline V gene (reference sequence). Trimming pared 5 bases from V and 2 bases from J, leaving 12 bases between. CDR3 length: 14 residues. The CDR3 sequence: CATSLYGGNYGYTF. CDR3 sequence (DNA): TGTGCCACCAGCCTTTATGGAGGGAACTATGGCTACACCTTC.

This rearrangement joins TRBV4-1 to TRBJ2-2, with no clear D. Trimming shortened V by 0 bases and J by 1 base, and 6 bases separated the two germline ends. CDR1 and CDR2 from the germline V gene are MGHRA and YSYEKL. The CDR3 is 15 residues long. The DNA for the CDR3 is TGCGCCAGCAGCCAAGACAGAGTGAACACCGGGGAGCTGTTTTTT. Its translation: CASSQDRVNTGELFF.

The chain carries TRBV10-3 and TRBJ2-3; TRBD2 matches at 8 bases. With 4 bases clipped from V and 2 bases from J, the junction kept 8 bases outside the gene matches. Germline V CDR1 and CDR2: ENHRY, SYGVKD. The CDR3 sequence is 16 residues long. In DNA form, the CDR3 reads TGTGCCATCAGTGGAGGTAGCGGGGTTCCCACAGATACGCAGTATTTT. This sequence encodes CAISGGSGVPTDTQYF.

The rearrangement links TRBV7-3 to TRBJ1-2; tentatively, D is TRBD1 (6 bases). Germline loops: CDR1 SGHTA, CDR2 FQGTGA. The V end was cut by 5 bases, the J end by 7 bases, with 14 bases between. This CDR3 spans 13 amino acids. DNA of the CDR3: TGTGCCAGCAGCCGATCCAGGGGTGGTGGCTACACCTTC. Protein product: CASSRSRGGGYTF.

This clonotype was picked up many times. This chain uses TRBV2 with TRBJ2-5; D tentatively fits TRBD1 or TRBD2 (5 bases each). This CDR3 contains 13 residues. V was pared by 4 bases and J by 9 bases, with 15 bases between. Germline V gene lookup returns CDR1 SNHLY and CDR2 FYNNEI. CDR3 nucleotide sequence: TGTGCCAGCAGTGGATCGTTCCGAGGGGCCCAGTACTTC. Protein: CASSGSFRGAQYF.

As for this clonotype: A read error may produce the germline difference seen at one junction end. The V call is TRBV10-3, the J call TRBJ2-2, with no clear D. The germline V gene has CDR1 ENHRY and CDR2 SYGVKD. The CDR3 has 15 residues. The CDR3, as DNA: TGTGCCAGCAGTTACTCGGCTAGTTGGACCGGGGAGCTGTTTTTT. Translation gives CASSYSASWTGELFF.